The clone carrying this TCR beta chain was counted only a few times. Its antigen is not identified. This entry is derived from a study of CD8+ T cells in alopecia areata. Treatment here: oral pan-JAK inhibitor, 5-10 mg twice daily. Sorting of CD4+ and CD8+ T cells was performed on PBMCs. Notes on the study in general: Tofacitinib did not eliminate many expanded lesional clones from scalp or blood. Researchers report lesional scalp, most notably alopecia totalis/universalis, outstripped normal scalp in clonality. Expanded CD8+ clones among the top 100, as well as scalp clonality, were significantly decreased by tofacitinib.

Isolated RNA was reverse transcribed into cDNA used as the sequencing template. Sequencing was performed with immunoSEQ multiplex PCR; in TCRdb, only in-frame clones are kept and a portion is missing. The sample lists 150,000 to 200,000 clones, roughly 62% occurring once. Trimming at V came to 4 bases and at J to 2 bases, leaving 1 base not matched to a gene. The germline V gene has CDR1 MNHEY and CDR2 SMNVEV (reference sequence). The CDR3 spans 15 residues. The receptor was derived from a human donor with alopecia areata. The chain is built from TRBV27 and TRBJ2-7; TRBD2 aligns across 14 bases. This specimen was CD8+ T cells sorted from blood, taken at week 24, from a patient treated with tofacitinib. The CDR3 DNA reads TGTGCCAGCAGTTCGACTAGCGGGGGGGCCTACGAGCAGTACTTC. Translated: CASSSTSGGAYEQYF.